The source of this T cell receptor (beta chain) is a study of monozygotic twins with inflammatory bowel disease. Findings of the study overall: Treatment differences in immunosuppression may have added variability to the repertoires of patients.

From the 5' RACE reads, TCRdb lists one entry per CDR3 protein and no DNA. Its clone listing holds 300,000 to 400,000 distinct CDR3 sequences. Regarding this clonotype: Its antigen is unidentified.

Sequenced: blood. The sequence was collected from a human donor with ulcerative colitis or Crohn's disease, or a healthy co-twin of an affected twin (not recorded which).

CDR3 loop: CASSESLGATDTQYF. The chain employs TRBV10-2 and TRBJ2-3; TCRdb reports TRBD1, a call that lacks DNA to check it against. Germline CDR1 reads WSHSY; CDR2 reads SAAADI. The CDR3 consists of 15 residues.